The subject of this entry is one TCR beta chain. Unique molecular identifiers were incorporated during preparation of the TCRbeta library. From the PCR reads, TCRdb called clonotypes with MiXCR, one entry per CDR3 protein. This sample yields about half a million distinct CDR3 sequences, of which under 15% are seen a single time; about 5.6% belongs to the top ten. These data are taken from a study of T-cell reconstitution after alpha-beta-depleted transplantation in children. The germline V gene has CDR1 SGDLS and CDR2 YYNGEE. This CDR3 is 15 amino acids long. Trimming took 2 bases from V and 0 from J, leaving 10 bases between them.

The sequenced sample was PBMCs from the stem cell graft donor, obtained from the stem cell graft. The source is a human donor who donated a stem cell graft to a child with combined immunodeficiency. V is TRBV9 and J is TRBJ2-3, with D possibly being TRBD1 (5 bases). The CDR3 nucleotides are TGTGCCAGCAGCGTCGCAGGGTACAGCACAGATACGCAGTATTTT. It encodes CASSVAGYSTDTQYF.